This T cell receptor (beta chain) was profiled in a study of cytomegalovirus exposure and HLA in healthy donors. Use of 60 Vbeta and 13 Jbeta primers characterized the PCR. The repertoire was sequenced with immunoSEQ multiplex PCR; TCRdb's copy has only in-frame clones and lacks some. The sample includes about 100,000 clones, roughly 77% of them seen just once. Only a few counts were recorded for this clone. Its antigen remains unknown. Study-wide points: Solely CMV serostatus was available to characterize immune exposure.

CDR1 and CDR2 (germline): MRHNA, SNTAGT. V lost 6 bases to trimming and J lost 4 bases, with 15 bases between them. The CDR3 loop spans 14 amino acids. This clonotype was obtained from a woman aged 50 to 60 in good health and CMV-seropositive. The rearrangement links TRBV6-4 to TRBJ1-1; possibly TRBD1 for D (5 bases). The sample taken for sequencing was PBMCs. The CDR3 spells CASSPGGAGTEAFF. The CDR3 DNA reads TGTGCCAGCAGCCCAGGAGGGGCGGGCACTGAAGCTTTCTTT.